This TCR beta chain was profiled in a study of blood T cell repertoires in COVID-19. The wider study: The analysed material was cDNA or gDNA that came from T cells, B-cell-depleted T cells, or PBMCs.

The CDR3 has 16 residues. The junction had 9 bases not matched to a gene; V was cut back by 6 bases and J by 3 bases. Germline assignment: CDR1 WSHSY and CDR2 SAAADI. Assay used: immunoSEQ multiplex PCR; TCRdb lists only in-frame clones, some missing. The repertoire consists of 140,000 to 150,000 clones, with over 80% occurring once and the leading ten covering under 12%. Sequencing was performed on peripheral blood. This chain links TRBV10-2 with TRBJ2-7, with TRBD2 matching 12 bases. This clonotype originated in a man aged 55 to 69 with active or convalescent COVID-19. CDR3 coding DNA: TGCGCCAGCAGATCCGGACTAGCGGGAAAATTCTACGAGCAGTACTTC. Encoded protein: CASRSGLAGKFYEQYF.